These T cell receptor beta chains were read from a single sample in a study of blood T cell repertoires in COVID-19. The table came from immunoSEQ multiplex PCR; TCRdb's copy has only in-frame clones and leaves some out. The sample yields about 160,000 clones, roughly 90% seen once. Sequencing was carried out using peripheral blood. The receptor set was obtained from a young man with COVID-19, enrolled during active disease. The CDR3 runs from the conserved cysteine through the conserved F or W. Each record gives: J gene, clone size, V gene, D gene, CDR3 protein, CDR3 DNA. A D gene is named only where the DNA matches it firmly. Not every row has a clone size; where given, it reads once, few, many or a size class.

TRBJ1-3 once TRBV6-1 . CASSEHSSGNTIYF TGTGCCAGCAGTGAGCACAGCTCTGGAAACACCATATATTTT
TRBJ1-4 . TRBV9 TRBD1 CASSVEGTGYEKLFF TGTGCCAGCAGCGTGGAGGGGACAGGGTATGAAAAACTGTTTTTT
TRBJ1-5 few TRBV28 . CASSLINSNQPQHF TGTGCCAGCAGTTTAATCAATAGCAATCAGCCCCAGCATTTT
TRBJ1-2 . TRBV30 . CAWSVMGRAGGYTF TGTGCCTGGAGTGTAATGGGCAGGGCCGGGGGCTACACCTTC
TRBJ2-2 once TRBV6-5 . CASRRRTGELFF TGTGCCAGCCGTCGGAGAACCGGGGAGCTGTTTTTT
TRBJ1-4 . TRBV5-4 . CASSLDSRSEKLFF TGTGCCAGCAGCTTGGACAGCAGATCTGAAAAACTGTTTTTT
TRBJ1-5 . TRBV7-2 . CASSRTPWQGGSQPQHF TGTGCCAGCAGCCGTACCCCCTGGCAGGGAGGGAGTCAGCCCCAGCATTTT
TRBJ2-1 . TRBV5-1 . CASSQGFRSGEQFF TGCGCCAGCAGCCAGGGATTCCGCTCCGGTGAGCAGTTCTTC
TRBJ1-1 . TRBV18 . CASSFQGRGTEAFF TGTGCCAGCTCTTTCCAGGGTAGGGGCACTGAAGCTTTCTTT
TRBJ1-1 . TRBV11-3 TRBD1 CASSFGGQGAEAFF TGTGCCAGCAGCTTTGGGGGACAGGGGGCTGAAGCTTTCTTT